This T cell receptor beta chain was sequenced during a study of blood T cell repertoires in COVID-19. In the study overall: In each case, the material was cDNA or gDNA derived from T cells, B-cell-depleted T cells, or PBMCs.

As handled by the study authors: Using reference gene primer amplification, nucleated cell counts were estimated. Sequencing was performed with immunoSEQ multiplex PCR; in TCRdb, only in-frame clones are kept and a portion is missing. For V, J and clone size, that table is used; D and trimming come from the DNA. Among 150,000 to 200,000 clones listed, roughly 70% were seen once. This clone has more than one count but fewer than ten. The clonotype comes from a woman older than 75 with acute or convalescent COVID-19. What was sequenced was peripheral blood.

The CDR3 region has the DNA TGTGCCAGCAGCCAAGACAGACTAACAAAAAGCACAGATACGCAGTATTTT. Its translation: CASSQDRLTKSTDTQYF. The rearrangement joins TRBV3-1 (or the pseudogene TRBV3-2) to TRBJ2-3; TRBD2 is a possible D gene (5 bases). With 0 bases removed from V and 0 bases from J, the gap between germline ends came to 13 bases. The CDR3 consists of 17 residues. CDR1 LGHDT and CDR2 YNNKEL come from the germline V gene (reference sequence).